Listed here is a single T cell receptor beta chain. It has no known antigen specificity. There are no base qualities to consult, and no much larger clone falls within one base. The entry originates in a study of T cell responses to AZD1222 COVID-19 vaccine (dated by TCRdb to the early 2020s). About the study as a whole: A total of 230 to 250 trial participants underwent TCR sequencing, of whom roughly 210 received two doses of AZD1222 and around 26 received two doses of the MenACWY control vaccine. Enrollment into the trials was organized by age into subgroups of 18-55, 56-69 and 70-plus years, and those subgroups contained 148, 28 and 57 TCR-sequenced participants, respectively.

The CDR3 regions of human TCRbeta chains were analyzed by immunosequencing. The paper's data handling went like this. TCRs in the repertoires were compared against a reference library of SARS-CoV-2-specific TCRs that had been generated with the MIRA antigen-specificity platform. Breadth meant the fraction of unique TCRs that were SARS-CoV-2-associated, whereas depth meant the fraction of total T cells that were SARS-CoV-2-associated. Using the MIRA data, each spike-specific TCR was assigned both to the spike region to which the TCR was reactive and to a CD4 or CD8 class. Log10-transformed breadth and depth values were compared by one-way ANOVA with Sidak's multiple comparisons tests. Drawn from immuneACCESS, this table holds only the in-frame rearrangements with V and J called that TCRdb kept. Clones are partly lost; checked studies trace under half to an unresolved V gene and leave the rest unexplained. The V and J calls and clone size are taken from that table; D and trimming were inferred from the DNA. This sample is represented by 86,000 or so clones; about 82% of them were singletons. The ten top clones hold 5.6% of the sample.

The meaning of the sample's time point label: about 28 days (+/-7) after the second vaccine dose. AZD1222 recipients whose second dose came at about 4 weeks and those whose second dose came at about 12 weeks were combined into one group, since spike-specific TCR depth and breadth did not differ between the two schedules. Samples from vaccinated people were obtained from the UK trials COV001 and COV002, which included a single-blind randomized controlled phase 2/3 trial of AZD1222 (ChAdOx1 nCoV-19) in healthy adults. For TCRbeta chain sequencing, PBMC samples from trial participants were taken at day 0 and at day 28 after the second dose. The investigation overall reported the following: Spike-specific TCR breadth and depth rose significantly after two AZD1222 doses compared with day 0 and with MenACWY recipients. Conclusions about previously exposed vaccinees are limited, since just 5 to 7 AZD1222 recipients were seropositive for SARS-CoV-2 at baseline. Most participants were white British and females outnumbered males, and the authors suggested that clonal diversity may have been underestimated. Because no day 14 peak-response samples were available, the repertoires could be characterized only after the peak T cell response. The whole spike protein was spanned by vaccine-associated CD4 TCRs, and dominant responses were seen in regions 160-218 and 743-854. In the small 56-69-year group, the increase in depth fell short of significance, most likely because of low power. Nearly half of unique spike-specific TCRs reportedly recognized epitopes outside regions mutated in the B.1.351 and B.1.1.7 variants.

The receptor was derived from an adult who received the AZD1222 COVID-19 vaccine. The specimen comprised peripheral blood, sampled 28 days after the second AZD1222 dose.

The nucleotide sequence is TGTGCCACCAGCAGAGAAGGGCTTCGGACAGGTGGTAGCAATCAGCCCCAGCATTTT. This is translated as CATSREGLRTGGSNQPQHF. The chain links TRBV15 with TRBJ1-5; 7 central bases correspond to TRBD1. For this chain, trimming is 0 bases at the V end and 0 bases at the J end, and the number of junction bases without a gene match is 11. CDR1 is given as LNHNV and CDR2 as YYDKDF, both from the germline V gene (reference sequence). The CDR3 numbers 19 residues from cysteine through phenylalanine. Only the CDR3 DNA is retained, 57 bases long and in frame from the first base.